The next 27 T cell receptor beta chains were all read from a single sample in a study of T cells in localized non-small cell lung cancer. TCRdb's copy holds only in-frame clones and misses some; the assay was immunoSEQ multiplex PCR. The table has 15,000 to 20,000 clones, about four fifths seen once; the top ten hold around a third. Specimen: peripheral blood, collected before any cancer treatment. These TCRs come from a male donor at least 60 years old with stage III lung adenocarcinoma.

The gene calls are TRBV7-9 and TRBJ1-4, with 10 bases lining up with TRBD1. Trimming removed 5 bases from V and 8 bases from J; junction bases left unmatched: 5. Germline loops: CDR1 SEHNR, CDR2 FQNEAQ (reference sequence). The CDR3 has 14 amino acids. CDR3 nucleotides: TGTGCCAGCAGCCGACAGGGGGCTTGGGAAAAACTGTTTTTT. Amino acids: CASSRQGAWEKLFF. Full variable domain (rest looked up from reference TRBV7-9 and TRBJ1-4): DTGVSQNPRHKITKRGQNVTFRCDPISEHNRLYWYRQTLGQGPEFLTYFQNEAQLEKSRLLSDRFSAERPKGSFSTLEIQRTEQGDSAMYLCASSRQGAWEKLFFGSGTQLSVL.

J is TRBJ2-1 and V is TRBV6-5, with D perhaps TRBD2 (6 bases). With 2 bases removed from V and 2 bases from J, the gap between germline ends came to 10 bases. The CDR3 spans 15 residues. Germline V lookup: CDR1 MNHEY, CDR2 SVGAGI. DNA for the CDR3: TGTGCCAGCAGTTACGTGTCGGGGGCCTACAATGAGCAGTTCTTC. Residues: CASSYVSGAYNEQFF.

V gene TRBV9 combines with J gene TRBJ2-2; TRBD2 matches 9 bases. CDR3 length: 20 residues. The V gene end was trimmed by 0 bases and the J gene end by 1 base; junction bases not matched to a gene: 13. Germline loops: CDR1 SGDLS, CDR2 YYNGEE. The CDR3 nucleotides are TGTGCCAGCAGCGTAGTCTCTAGCGGGAATCCGCTCAAGAACACCGGGGAGCTGTTTTTT. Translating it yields CASSVVSSGNPLKNTGELFF.

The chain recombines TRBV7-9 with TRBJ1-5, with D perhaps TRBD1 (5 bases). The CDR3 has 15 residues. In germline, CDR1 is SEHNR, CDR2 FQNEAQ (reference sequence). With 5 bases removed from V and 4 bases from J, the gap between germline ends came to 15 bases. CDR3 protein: CASSPAHGGNQPQHF. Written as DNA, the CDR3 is TGTGCCAGCAGCCCCGCCCATGGGGGGAATCAGCCCCAGCATTTT.

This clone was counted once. CDR3 sequence (DNA): TGTGCCAGCAGTGAAATGGGCAGCAATCAGCCCCAGCATTTT. It specifies CASSEMGSNQPQHF. The chain uses TRBV6-1 and TRBJ1-5; D is unresolved. The CDR3 totals 14 residues. Germline CDR1 is MNHNS and CDR2 is SASEGT. The V gene lost 2 bases and the J gene lost 1 base, with 6 bases spanning the gap.

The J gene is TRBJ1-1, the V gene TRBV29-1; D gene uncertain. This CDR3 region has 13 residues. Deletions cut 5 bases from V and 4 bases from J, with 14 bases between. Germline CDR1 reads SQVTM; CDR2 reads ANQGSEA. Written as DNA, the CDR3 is TGCAGCGTTTACAGAGGGCCCAGCACTGAAGCTTTCTTT. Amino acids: CSVYRGPSTEAFF.

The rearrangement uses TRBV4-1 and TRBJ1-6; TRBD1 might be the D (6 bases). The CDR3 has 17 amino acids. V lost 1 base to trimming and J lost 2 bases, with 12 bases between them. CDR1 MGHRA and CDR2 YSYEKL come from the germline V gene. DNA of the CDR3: TGCGCCAGCAGCCAAGTTATGGGGGCTCCCTATAATTCACCCCTCCACTTT. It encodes CASSQVMGAPYNSPLHF.

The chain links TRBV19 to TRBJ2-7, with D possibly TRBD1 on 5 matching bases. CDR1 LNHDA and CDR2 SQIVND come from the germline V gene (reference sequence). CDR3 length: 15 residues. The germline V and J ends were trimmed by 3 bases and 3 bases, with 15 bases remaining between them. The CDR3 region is CASSIGHSDYYEQYF. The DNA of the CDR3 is TGTGCCAGTAGTATCGGACATTCTGATTACTACGAGCAGTACTTC.

This CDR3 reads CASSRDGNSPLHF. Written as DNA, the CDR3 is TGTGCCAGCAGCCGGGACGGAAATTCACCCCTCCACTTT. The chain has TRBV7-9 and TRBJ1-6; D perhaps matches TRBD1 (5 bases). The CDR3 sequence is 13 residues long. Trimming pared 5 bases from V and 7 bases from J, leaving 9 bases between. Per the germline V gene, CDR1 is SEHNR and CDR2 is FQNEAQ (reference sequence).

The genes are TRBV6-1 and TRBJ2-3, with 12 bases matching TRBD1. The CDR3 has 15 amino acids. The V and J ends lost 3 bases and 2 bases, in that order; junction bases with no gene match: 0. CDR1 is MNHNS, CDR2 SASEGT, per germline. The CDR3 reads CASSEGQGATDTQYF. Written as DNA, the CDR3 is TGTGCCAGCAGTGAGGGACAGGGGGCCACAGATACGCAGTATTTT.

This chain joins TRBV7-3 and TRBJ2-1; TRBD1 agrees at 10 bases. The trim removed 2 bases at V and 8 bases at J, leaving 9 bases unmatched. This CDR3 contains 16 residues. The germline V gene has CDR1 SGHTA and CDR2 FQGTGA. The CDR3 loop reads CASSLLGQGFIDEQFF. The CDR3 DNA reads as TGTGCCAGCAGCTTACTGGGACAGGGGTTTATCGATGAGCAGTTCTTC.

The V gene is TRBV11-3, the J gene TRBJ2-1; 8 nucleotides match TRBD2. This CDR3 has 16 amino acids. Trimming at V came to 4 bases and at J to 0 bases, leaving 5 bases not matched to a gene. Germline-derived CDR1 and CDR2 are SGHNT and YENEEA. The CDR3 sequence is CASSSERGSSYNEQFF. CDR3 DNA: TGTGCCAGCAGCTCCGAGCGGGGGAGCTCCTACAATGAGCAGTTCTTC. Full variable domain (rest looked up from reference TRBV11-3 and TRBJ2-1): EAGVVQSPRYKIIEKKQPVAFWCNPISGHNTLYWYLQNLGQGPELLIRYENEEAVDDSQLPKDRFSAERLKGVDSTLKIQPAELGDSAVYLCASSSERGSSYNEQFFGPGTRLTVL.

CDR3 sequence: CASSFLRAEKLFF. DNA for the CDR3: TGTGCCAGCAGCTTCCTCAGGGCTGAAAAACTGTTTTTT. This chain links TRBV13 with TRBJ1-4, with TRBD1 as a possible D gene (5 bases). V dropped 3 bases and J dropped 7 bases, with 9 bases sitting between them. Germline CDR1 is PRHDT and CDR2 is FYEKMQ (reference sequence). The CDR3 contains 13 residues.

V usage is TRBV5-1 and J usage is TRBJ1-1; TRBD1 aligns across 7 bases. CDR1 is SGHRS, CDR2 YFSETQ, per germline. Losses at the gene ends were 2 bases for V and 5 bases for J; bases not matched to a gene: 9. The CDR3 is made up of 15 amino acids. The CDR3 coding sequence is TGCGCCAGCAGCTTAGCGACAGGGCGGTGGACTGAAGCTTTCTTT. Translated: CASSLATGRWTEAFF.

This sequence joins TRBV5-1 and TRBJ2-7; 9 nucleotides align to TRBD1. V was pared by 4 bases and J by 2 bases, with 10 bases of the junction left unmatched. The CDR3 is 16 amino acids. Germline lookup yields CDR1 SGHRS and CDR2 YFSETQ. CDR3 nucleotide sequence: TGCGCCAGCAGCGGCCCCGGGACAGGGCTTACCTACGAGCAGTACTTC. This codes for CASSGPGTGLTYEQYF.

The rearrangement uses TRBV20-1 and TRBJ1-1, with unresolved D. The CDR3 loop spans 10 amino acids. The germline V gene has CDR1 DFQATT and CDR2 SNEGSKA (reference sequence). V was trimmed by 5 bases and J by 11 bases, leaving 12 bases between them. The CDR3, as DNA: TGCAGTGCTGCAGTGAGCAAGGCTTTCTTT. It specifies CSAAVSKAFF.

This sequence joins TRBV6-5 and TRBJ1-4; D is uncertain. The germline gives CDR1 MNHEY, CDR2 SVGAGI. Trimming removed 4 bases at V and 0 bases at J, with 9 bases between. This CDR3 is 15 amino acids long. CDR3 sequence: CASSSGRATNEKLFF. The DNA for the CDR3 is TGTGCCAGCAGTTCCGGGCGTGCAACTAATGAAAAACTGTTTTTT.

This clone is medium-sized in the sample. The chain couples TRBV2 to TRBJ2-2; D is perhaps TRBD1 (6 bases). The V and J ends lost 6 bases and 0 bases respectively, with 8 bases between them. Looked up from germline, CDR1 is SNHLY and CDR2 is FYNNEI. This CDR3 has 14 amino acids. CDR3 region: CASRGTTNTGELFF. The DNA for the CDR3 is TGTGCCAGCAGGGGGACAACGAACACCGGGGAGCTGTTTTTT. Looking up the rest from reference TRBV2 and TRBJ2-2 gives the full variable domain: EPEVTQTPSHQVTQMGQEVILRCVPISNHLYFYWYRQILGQKVEFLVSFYNNEISEKSEIFDDQFSVERPDGSNFTLKIRSTKLEDSAMYFCASRGTTNTGELFFGEGSRLTVL.

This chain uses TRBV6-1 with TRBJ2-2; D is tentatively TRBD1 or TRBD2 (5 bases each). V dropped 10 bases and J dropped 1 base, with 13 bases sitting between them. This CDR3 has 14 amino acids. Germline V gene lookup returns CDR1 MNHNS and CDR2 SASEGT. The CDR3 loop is CATFEGRNTGELFF. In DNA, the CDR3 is TGTGCCACCTTTGAGGGGCGGAACACCGGGGAGCTGTTTTTT.

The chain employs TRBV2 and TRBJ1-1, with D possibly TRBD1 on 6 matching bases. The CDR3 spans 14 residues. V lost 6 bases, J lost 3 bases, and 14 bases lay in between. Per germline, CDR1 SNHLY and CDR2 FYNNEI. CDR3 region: CASRGRGAYTEAFF. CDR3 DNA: TGTGCCAGCAGGGGCCGGGGGGCATACACTGAAGCTTTCTTT.

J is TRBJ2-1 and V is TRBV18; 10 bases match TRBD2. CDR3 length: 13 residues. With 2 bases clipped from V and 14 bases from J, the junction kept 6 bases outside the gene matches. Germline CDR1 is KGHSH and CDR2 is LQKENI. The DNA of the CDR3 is TGTGCCAGCTCACCATCGCTAGCGGGGGAGGAGTTCTTC. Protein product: CASSPSLAGEEFF.

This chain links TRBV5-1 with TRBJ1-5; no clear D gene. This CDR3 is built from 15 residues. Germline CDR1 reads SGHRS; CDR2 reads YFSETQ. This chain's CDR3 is CESARGRIINQPQHF. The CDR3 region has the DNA TGCGAAAGCGCACGGGGAAGAATTATAAATCAGCCCCAGCATTTT.

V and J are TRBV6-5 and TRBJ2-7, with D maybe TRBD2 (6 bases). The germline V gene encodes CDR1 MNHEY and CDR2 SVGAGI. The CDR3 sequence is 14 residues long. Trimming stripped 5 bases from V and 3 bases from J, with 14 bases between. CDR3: CASSQWDFNYEQYF. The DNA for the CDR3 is TGTGCCAGCAGTCAGTGGGACTTCAACTACGAGCAGTACTTC.

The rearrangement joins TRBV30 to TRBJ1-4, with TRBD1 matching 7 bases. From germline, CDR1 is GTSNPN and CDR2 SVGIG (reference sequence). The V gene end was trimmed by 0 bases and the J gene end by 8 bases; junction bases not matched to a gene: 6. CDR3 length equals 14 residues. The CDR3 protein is CAWSVQGNVEKLFF. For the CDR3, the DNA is TGTGCCTGGAGTGTACAGGGGAATGTAGAAAAACTGTTTTTT. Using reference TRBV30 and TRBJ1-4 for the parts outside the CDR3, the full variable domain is SQTIHQWPATLVQPVGSPLSLECTVEGTSNPNLYWYRQAAGRGLQLLFYSVGIGQISSEVPQNLSASRPQDRQFILSSKKLLLSDSGFYLCAWSVQGNVEKLFFGSGTQLSVL.

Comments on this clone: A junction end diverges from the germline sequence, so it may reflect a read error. CDR3 bases: TGTGCCAGCAGCTTCTTTGGGGTTTCCGAGCAGTACTTC. Its translation is CASSFFGVSEQYF. The chain is built from TRBV5-1 and TRBJ2-7; D gene uncertain. The length of the CDR3 is 13 residues. CDR1 is SGHRS, CDR2 YFSETQ, per germline.

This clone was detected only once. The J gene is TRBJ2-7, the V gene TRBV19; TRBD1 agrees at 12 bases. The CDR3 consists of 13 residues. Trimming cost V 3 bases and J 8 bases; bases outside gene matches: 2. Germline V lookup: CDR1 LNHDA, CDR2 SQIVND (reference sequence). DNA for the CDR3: TGTGCCAGTAGTATGGGGACAGGGGGCAAGCAGTACTTC. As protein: CASSMGTGGKQYF.

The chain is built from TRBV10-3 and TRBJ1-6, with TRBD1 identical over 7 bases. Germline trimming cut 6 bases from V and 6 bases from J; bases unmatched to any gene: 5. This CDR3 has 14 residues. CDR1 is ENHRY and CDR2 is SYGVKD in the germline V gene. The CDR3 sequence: CAIRMDRTNSPLHF. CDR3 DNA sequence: TGTGCCATCAGGATGGACAGGACTAATTCACCCCTCCACTTT.